These 3 T cell receptor beta chains were all obtained from the same sample, sequenced in a study of blood T cell repertoires in COVID-19. Data came from immunoSEQ multiplex PCR; TCRdb stores just in-frame clones and leaves some out. The sample consists of 200,000 or so clones, about 85% of them appearing once. The material sequenced was PBMCs or T cells enriched from blood (not recorded which). The receptors were gathered from a man aged 25-40 years who had recovered from COVID-19.

The rearrangement uses TRBV2 and TRBJ1-2; 8 bases are a match to TRBD1. This CDR3 contains 12 residues. Germline V gene sequence: CDR1 SNHLY, CDR2 FYNNEI. The J segment lost 4 bases and the V segment lost 10 bases, leaving 5 bases of the junction unmatched. In DNA, the CDR3 is TGTGCCACCCAGGGGGCAGGCTATGGCTACACCTTC. Translating it yields CATQGAGYGYTF. Based on the CDR3 plus reference TRBV2 and TRBJ1-2, the full variable domain is EPEVTQTPSHQVTQMGQEVILRCVPISNHLYFYWYRQILGQKVEFLVSFYNNEISEKSEIFDDQFSVERPDGSNFTLKIRSTKLEDSAMYFCATQGAGYGYTFGSGTRLTVV.

This clone came up once. This chain connects TRBV5-1 to TRBJ1-3; maybe TRBD1 (6 bases). The V end lost 2 bases, the J end lost 1 base, and 13 bases lay between the germline ends. CDR1 SGHRS and CDR2 YFSETQ come from the germline V gene. This CDR3 is built from 16 residues. CDR3 in amino acids: CASSLGQGWSGNTIYF. The CDR3 region has the DNA TGCGCCAGCAGCTTAGGGCAGGGGTGGTCTGGAAACACCATATATTTT.

This chain links TRBV5-5 with TRBJ2-7; D perhaps matches TRBD2 (5 bases). CDR3 length: 14 amino acids. Deletions cut 4 bases from V and 2 bases from J, with 13 bases between. Germline assignment: CDR1 SGHKS and CDR2 YYEKEE (reference sequence). The CDR3 spells CASSHGWETYEQYF. In nucleotides, the CDR3 is TGTGCCAGCAGCCATGGGTGGGAGACCTACGAGCAGTACTTC.